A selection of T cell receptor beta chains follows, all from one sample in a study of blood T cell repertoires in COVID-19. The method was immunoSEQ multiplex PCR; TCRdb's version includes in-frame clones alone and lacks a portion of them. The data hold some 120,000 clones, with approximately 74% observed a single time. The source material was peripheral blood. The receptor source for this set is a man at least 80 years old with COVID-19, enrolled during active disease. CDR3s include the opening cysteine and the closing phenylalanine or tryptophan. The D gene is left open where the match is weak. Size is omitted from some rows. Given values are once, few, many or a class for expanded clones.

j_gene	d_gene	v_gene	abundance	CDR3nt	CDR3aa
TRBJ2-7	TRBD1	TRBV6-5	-	TGTGCCAGCAGGGACAGGGCCTACGAGCAGTACTTC	CASRDRAYEQYF
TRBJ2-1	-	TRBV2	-	TGTGCCAGCAGAGAGATTCTTGAGCAGTTCTTC	CASREILEQFF
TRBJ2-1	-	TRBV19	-	TGTGCCAGTAGTATACTAGCGTACAATGAGCAGTTCTTC	CASSILAYNEQFF
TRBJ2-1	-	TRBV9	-	TGTGCCAGCAGCAGACAGGGAGGCGATGAGCAGTTCTTC	CASSRQGGDEQFF
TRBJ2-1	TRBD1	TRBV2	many	TGTGCCAGCAGTGGGGGGACAGGTGAAAATGAGCAGTTCTTC	CASSGGTGENEQFF
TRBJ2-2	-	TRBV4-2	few	TGTGCCAGCAGCCAAGAAGAGGGTTGGGCAGCGAACACCGGGGAGCTGTTTTTT	CASSQEEGWAANTGELFF
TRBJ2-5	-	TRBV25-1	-	TGTGCCAGCAGTGAAGGGTTGAGAGGGGGAGAGACCCAGTACTTC	CASSEGLRGGETQYF
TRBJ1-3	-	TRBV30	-	TGTGCGTACAGGGATAAAGCTGGAAACACCATATATTTT	CAYRDKAGNTIYF
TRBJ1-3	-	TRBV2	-	TGTGCCAGCAGCCCACAAGGGGCAGACACCATATATTTT	CASSPQGADTIYF
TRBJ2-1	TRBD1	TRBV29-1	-	TGCAGCGCGCCTCGGACAGGGGTAAATGAGCAGTTCTTC	CSAPRTGVNEQFF
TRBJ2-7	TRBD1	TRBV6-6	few	TGTGCCAGCAGTTTCCAGGGGGCAGGGGAGCAGTACTTC	CASSFQGAGEQYF
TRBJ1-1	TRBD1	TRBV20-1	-	TGCAGTGCTAGTTACAGGGGCACTGAAGCTTTCTTT	CSASYRGTEAFF
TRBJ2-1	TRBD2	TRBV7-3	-	TGTGCCAGCAGTGATAGCGGGAGGGCCTCCTACAATGAGCAGTTCTTC	CASSDSGRASYNEQFF
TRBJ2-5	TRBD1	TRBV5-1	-	TGCGCCAGCAGCCTCTGGACAGGGGGCTCGCAGGGGACCCAGTACTTC	CASSLWTGGSQGTQYF
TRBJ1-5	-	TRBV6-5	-	TGTGCCAGCCACAGGGAGAGCAATCAGCCCCAGCATTTT	CASHRESNQPQHF
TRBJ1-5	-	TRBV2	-	TGTGCCACCAAAGCCAGGATAAATCAGCCCCAGCATTTT	CATKARINQPQHF
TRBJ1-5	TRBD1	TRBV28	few	TGTGCCAGCACTCTAGGGGACAGGGCGGATCAGCCCCAGCATTTT	CASTLGDRADQPQHF
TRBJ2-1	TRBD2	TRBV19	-	TGTGCCAGTAGTGGGACTACTTCCAATGAGCAGTTCTTC	CASSGTTSNEQFF
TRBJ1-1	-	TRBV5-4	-	TGTGCCAGCAGCCCCGGAGGGGCGATGAACACTGAAGCTTTCTTT	CASSPGGAMNTEAFF
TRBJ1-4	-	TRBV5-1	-	TGCGCCAGCAGCCCCTGGGCGGACAGTTCTAATGAAAAACTGTTTTTT	CASSPWADSSNEKLFF
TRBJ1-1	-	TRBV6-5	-	TGTGCCAGCAGTTACGGGACACGGGGGGCCACTGAAGCTTTCTTT	CASSYGTRGATEAFF
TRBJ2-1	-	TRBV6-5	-	TGTGCCATCCTTCGACTCCCGAGCTCCTACAATGAGCAGTTCTTC	CAILRLPSSYNEQFF
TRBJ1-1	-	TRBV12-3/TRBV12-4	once	TGTGCCAGCAGCTACATGGGCTGGGCTTTCTTT	CASSYMGWAFF
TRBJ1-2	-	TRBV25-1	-	TGTGCCAGCAGCGGGTGGGCAGGGGCCGGTTCCGGCTATGGCTACACCTTC	CASSGWAGAGSGYGYTF
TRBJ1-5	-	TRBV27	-	TGTGCCAGCAGTTTAGAGAGGAGCAATCAGCCCCAGCATTTT	CASSLERSNQPQHF
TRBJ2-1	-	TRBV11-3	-	TGTGCCAGCAGCTTAGACAGGGGTTCCTACAATGAGCAGTTCTTC	CASSLDRGSYNEQFF
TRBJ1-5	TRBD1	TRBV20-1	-	TGCAGTGCTAGTGACAGGGGATATAGCAATCAGCCCCAGCATTTT	CSASDRGYSNQPQHF
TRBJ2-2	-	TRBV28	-	TGTGCCACCAGGGGAGGGACTACGGACACCGGGGAGCTGTTTTTT	CATRGGTTDTGELFF
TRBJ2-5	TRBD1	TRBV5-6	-	TGTGCCAGCAGCTTGGGAGGGGGCGGGGAGACCCAGTACTTC	CASSLGGGGETQYF
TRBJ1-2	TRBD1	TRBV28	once	TGTGCCAGCAGTGTCGTAACAGGGGGCGGAATGATTGTCGACTATGGCTACACCTTC	CASSVVTGGGMIVDYGYTF
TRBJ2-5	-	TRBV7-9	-	TGTGCCAGCAGCCATCCGCGGGAGACCCAGTACTTC	CASSHPRETQYF
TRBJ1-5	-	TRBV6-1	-	TGTGCCAGCAGTGAAGCTCGACTTTTGCCCCAGCATTTT	CASSEARLLPQHF
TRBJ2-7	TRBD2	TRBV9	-	TGTGCCAGCAGCGTAGTTCCTAGCGGAGACCTCTACGAGCAGTACTTC	CASSVVPSGDLYEQYF
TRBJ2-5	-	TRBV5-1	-	TGCGCCAGCAGCTTGGATTTGGGCCGAGAGACCCAGTACTTC	CASSLDLGRETQYF
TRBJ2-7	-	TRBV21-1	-	TGTGCCAGCAGGGGGAGGGACGACAGACACGAGCAGTACTTC	CASRGRDDRHEQYF
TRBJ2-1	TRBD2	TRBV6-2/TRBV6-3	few	TGTGCCAGCAGCTTTGGACTAGCGGTCTATGAGCAGTTCTTC	CASSFGLAVYEQFF
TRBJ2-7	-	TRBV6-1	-	TGTGCCAGCAGTCCGACAGAGGTCTACGAGCAGTACTTC	CASSPTEVYEQYF
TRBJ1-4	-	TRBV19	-	TGTGCCAGTAGTCCCTGGGCAGGGGCTAATGAAAAACTGTTTTTT	CASSPWAGANEKLFF
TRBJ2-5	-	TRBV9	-	TGTGCCAGCAACGTAGGCCAGGGGGGAGAGACCCAGTACTTC	CASNVGQGGETQYF
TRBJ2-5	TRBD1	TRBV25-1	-	TGTGCCAGCAGTGAATTTGGACAGGGAAAGGAGACCCAGTACTTC	CASSEFGQGKETQYF
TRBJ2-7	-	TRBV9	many	TGTGCCAGCAGCGTAGGCAGAAACTCCTACGAGCAGTACTTC	CASSVGRNSYEQYF
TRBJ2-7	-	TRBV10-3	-	TGTGCCATCAGTAAAACGGGAGGACAGCTGACCTACGAGCAGTACTTC	CAISKTGGQLTYEQYF
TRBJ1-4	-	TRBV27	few	TGTGCCAGCAGTCCACGGGGGGCTAATGAAAAACTGTTTTTT	CASSPRGANEKLFF
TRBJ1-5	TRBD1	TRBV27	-	TGTGCCAGCAGTTCAGGGACAGCTAGCAATCAGCCCCAGCATTTT	CASSSGTASNQPQHF
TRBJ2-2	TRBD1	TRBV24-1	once	TGTGCCACCAGTGATTCGGGACAGTACACCGGGGAGCTGTTTTTT	CATSDSGQYTGELFF
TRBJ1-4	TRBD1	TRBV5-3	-	TGTGCCAGAAGCGGGGGGACAGGGGCTAATGAAAAACTGTTTTTT	CARSGGTGANEKLFF
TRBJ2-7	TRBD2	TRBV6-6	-	TGTGCCAGCAATCTAGCGGGAGTGTACGAGCAGTACTTC	CASNLAGVYEQYF
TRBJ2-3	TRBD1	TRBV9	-	TGTGCCAGCAGCGCCGGACAGGGGGCTCAGTATTCAGATACGCAGTATTTT	CASSAGQGAQYSDTQYF
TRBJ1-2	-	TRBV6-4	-	TGTGCCAGCCCCGGGGATCCCAACTATGGCTACACCTTC	CASPGDPNYGYTF
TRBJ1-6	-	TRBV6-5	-	TGTGCCAGCAGTTACCAACAGCCCCGACATTCACCCCTCCACTTT	CASSYQQPRHSPLHF
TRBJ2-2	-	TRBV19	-	TGTGCCGGCCGGGACAAAATCGAACAGCTCACCGGGGAGCTGTTTTTT	CAGRDKIEQLTGELFF
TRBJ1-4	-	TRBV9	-	TGTGCCAGCAGCGCCGAAGGAAGGGAGTCGGGTGAAAAACTGTTTTTT	CASSAEGRESGEKLFF
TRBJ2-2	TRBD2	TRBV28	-	TGTGCCAGCACCAAAACTTTGGGACTAGCGGGAACTAACACCGGGGAGCTGTTTTTT	CASTKTLGLAGTNTGELFF
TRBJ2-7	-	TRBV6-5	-	TGTGCCAGCAGTACCCATTGGGGCAACGAGCAGTACTTC	CASSTHWGNEQYF
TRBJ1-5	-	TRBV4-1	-	TGCGCCAGCAGCCAAGATTACTCAGGTATCGGATCGTATAGCAATCAGCCCCAGCATTTT	CASSQDYSGIGSYSNQPQHF